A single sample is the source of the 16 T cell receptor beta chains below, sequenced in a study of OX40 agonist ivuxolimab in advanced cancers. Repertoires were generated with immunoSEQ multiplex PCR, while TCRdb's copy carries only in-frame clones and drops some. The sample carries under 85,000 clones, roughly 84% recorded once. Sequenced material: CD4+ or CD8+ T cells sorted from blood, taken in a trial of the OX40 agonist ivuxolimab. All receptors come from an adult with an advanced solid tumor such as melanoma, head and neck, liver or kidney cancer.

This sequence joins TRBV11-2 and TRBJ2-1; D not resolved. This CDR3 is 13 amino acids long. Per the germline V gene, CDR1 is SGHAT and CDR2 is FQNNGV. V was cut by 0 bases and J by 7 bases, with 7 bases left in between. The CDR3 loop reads CASSLDRVNEQFF. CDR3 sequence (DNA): TGTGCCAGCAGCTTAGATCGAGTTAATGAGCAGTTCTTC. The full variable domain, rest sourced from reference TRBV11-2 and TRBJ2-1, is EAGVAQSPRYKIIEKRQSVAFWCNPISGHATLYWYQQILGQGPKLLIQFQNNGVVDDSQLPKDRFSAERLKGVDSTLKIQPAKLEDSAVYLCASSLDRVNEQFFGPGTRLTVL.

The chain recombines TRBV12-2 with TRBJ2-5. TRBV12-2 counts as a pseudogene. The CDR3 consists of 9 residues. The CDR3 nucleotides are TGTGCAAGTCGCTTAGGGCAGTACTTC. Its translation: CASRLGQYF.

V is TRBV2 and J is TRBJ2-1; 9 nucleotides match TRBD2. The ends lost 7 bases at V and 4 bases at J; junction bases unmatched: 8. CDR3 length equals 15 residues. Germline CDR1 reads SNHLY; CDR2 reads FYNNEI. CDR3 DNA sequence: TGTGCCAGCACCCCGAGCGGGGGGTATTACAATGAGCAGTTCTTC. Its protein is CASTPSGGYYNEQFF.

CDR3 in DNA: TGTGCCAGCAGCCGCAATCAGGGGACTGTTGGGCAGTATTTT. Translation gives CASSRNQGTVGQYF. The V gene is TRBV4-2, the J gene TRBJ2-3; D is possibly TRBD1 or TRBD2 (6 bases each). The V end lost 4 bases, the J end lost 11 bases, and 19 bases lay between the germline ends. CDR3 size: 14 residues. The germline V gene has CDR1 LGHNA and CDR2 YNFKEQ.

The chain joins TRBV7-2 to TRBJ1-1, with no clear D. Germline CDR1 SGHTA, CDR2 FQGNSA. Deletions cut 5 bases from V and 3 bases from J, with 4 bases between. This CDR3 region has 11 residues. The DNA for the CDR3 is TGTGCCAGCAGCCCATACACTGAAGCTTTCTTT. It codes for CASSPYTEAFF.

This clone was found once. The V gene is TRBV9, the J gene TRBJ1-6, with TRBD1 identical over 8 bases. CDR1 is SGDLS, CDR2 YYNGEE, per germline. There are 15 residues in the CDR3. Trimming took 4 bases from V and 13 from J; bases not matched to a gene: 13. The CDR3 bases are TGTGCCAGCAGCCCCCCCGGACAGGGTGATTTGCCCCTCCACTTT. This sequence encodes CASSPPGQGDLPLHF. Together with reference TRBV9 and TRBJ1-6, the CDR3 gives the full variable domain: DSGVTQTPKHLITATGQRVTLRCSPRSGDLSVYWYQQSLDQGLQFLIQYYNGEERAKGNILERFSAQQFPDLHSELNLSSLELGDSALYFCASSPPGQGDLPLHFGNGTRLTVT.

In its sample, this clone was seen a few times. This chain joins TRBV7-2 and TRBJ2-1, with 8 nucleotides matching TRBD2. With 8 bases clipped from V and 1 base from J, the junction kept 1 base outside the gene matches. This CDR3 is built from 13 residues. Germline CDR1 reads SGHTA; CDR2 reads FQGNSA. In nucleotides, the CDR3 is TGTGCCAGCGGGACTAGATCCTACAATGAGCAGTTCTTC. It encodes CASGTRSYNEQFF.

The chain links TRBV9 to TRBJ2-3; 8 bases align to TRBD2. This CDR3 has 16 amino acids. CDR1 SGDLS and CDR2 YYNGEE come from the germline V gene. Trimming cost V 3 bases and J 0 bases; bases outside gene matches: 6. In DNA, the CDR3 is TGTGCCAGCAGCGCGCACCTAGCGGGTAGCACAGATACGCAGTATTTT. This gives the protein CASSAHLAGSTDTQYF. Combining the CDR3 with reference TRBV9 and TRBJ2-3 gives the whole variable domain DSGVTQTPKHLITATGQRVTLRCSPRSGDLSVYWYQQSLDQGLQFLIQYYNGEERAKGNILERFSAQQFPDLHSELNLSSLELGDSALYFCASSAHLAGSTDTQYFGPGTRLTVL.

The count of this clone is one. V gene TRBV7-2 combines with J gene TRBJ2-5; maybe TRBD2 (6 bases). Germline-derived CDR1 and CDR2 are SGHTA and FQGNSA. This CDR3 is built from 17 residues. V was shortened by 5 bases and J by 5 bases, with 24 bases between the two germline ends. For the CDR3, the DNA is TGTGCCAGCAGCCCCTTTCGATTCGGGGGTCGAACGGAGACCCAGTACTTC. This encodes CASSPFRFGGRTETQYF.

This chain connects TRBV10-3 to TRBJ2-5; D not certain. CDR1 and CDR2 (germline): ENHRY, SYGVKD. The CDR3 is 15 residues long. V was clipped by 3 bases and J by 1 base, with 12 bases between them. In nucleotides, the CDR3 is TGTGCCATCAGTGATTGGGCAGAATTCCAAGAGACCCAGTACTTC. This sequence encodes CAISDWAEFQETQYF.

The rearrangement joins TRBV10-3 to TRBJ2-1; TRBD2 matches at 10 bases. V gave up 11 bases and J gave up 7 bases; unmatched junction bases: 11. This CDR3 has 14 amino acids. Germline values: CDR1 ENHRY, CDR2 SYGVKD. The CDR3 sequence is CASAASGSRNEQFF. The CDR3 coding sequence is TGTGCCTCGGCGGCTAGCGGGAGTAGAAATGAGCAGTTCTTC.

CDR3 sequence reads: CASSSTVGLAGVEQFF. The CDR3 bases are TGTGCCAGCAGCTCCACGGTAGGACTAGCGGGAGTTGAGCAGTTCTTC. The chain employs TRBV9 and TRBJ2-1; 13 nucleotides align to TRBD2. After removal of 4 bases from V and 9 bases from J, the junction contained 10 bases not matched to a gene. Germline V gene data show CDR1 as SGDLS and CDR2 as YYNGEE. The CDR3 loop spans 16 amino acids.

CDR3 in amino acids: CASSDRGYGYTF. CDR3 nucleotides: TGTGCCAGCAGCGACAGGGGCTATGGCTACACCTTC. The rearrangement uses TRBV27 and TRBJ1-2; TRBD1 matches 8 bases. In germline, CDR1 is MNHEY, CDR2 SMNVEV (reference sequence). V shed 6 bases, J shed 4 bases, and the junction held 1 base outside the gene matches. The CDR3 has 12 amino acids.

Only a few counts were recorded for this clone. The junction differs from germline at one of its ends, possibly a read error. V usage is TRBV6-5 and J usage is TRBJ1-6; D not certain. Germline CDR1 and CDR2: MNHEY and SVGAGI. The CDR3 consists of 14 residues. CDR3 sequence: CASRYSGVGSPLHF. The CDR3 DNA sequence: TGTGCCAGCAGATACTCTGGGGTTGGCTCACCCCTCCACTTT.

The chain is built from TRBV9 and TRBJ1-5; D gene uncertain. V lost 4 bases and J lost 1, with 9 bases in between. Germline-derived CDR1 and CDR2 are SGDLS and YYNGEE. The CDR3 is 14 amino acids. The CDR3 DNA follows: TGTGCCAGCAGCCCCGGGCCAAGCAATCAGCCCCAGCATTTT. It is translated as CASSPGPSNQPQHF.

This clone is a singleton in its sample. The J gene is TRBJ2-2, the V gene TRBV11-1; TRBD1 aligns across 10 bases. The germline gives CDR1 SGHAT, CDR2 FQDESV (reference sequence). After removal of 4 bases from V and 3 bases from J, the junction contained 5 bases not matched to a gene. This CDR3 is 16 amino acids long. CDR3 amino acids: CASSSRGTGDTGELFF. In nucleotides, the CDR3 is TGTGCCAGCAGCTCCCGAGGGACAGGGGACACCGGGGAGCTGTTTTTT.